Each of the 21 T cell receptor beta chains below was sequenced from the same sample in a study of immune reconstitution after stem cell transplant in scleroderma. TCRdb ran MiXCR on the RT-PCR reads and lists one entry per CDR3 protein. The data contain fewer than 2,500 distinct CDR3 sequences, about 14% of them seen just once; the ten biggest clones take up 60% to 65%. This sample was gathered before or after autologous hematopoietic stem cell transplantation (not recorded which). The receptors shown here come from a female donor with systemic sclerosis.

This clonotype is judged medium-sized. The chain recombines TRBV7-2 with TRBJ2-3, with 9 positions matching TRBD1. V shed 5 bases and J 3 bases; nucleotides not matched to a gene: 9. Germline-derived CDR1 and CDR2 are SGHTA and FQGNSA. The CDR3 covers 16 residues. The DNA for the CDR3 is TGTGCCAGCAGCCAACGGACAGGGGATCGGACAGATACGCAGTATTTT. Its translation is CASSQRTGDRTDTQYF.

This clonotype is judged medium-sized. V and J are TRBV18 and TRBJ1-1; D unclear. Germline lookup yields CDR1 KGHSH and CDR2 LQKENI. The CDR3 is made up of 12 amino acids. Between the trimmed V and J ends, which lost 6 bases and 5 bases, there was a span of 10 bases. The CDR3, as DNA: TGTGCCAGCTCGCTATTTGGAACTGAAGCTTTCTTT. Translation: CASSLFGTEAFF.

In this sample, this clonotype is medium-sized. The chain has TRBV29-1 and TRBJ1-4; D not certain. The CDR3 consists of 9 residues. Looked up from germline, CDR1 is SQVTM and CDR2 is ANQGSEA. As DNA, the CDR3 is TGCAGTGAGGGTGAAAAACTGTTTTTT. Residues: CSEGEKLFF.

By sample share, this clonotype is medium-sized. The genes are TRBV4-2 and TRBJ2-5; 8 positions match TRBD2. Germline V gene sequence: CDR1 LGHNA, CDR2 YNFKEQ. This CDR3 is 16 amino acids long. V lost 1 base and J lost 5; bases outside the gene matches: 9. In DNA form, the CDR3 reads TGTGCCAGCAGCCAAGTTCCCACGGGGGGGCATGAGACCCAGTACTTC. Encoded protein: CASSQVPTGGHETQYF.

By proportion, this clonotype is medium-sized. CDR3 region: CASSSGEETQYF. The CDR3 DNA is TGTGCCAGCAGCTCGGGGGAGGAGACCCAGTACTTC. This chain uses TRBV7-2 with TRBJ2-5; D is perhaps TRBD2 (6 bases). Germline values: CDR1 SGHTA, CDR2 FQGNSA. V was cut by 4 bases and J by 5 bases, with 8 bases left in between. The CDR3 spans 12 residues.

In this sample, this clonotype is medium-sized (0.01 to 0.1%). The chain is built from TRBV20-1 and TRBJ1-2; the match to TRBD1 covers 11 bases. Germline CDR1 DFQATT, CDR2 SNEGSKA (reference sequence). V lost 6 bases, J lost 3 bases, and 3 bases stayed unmatched. This CDR3 has 13 amino acids. In nucleotides, the CDR3 is TGCAGTGCCCGGGGACAGGGGGACTATGGCTACACCTTC. It is translated as CSARGQGDYGYTF.

Comments on this clonotype: A read error may be the cause here, since a much bigger clone is one base away. The CDR3 sequence is CVSGGQGGLDEQYF. The CDR3 nucleotides are TGTGTCAGCGGGGGACAGGGAGGGCTGGACGAGCAGTACTTC. The J gene is TRBJ2-7, the V gene TRBV12-3 or TRBV12-4; D perhaps matches TRBD1 (9 bases). The CDR3 spans 14 residues.

This clonotype is termed medium-sized. This chain links TRBV7-6 with TRBJ1-3; D is possibly TRBD1 (6 bases). The CDR3 contains 16 residues. Trimming took 1 base from V and 4 from J, leaving 14 bases between them. Germline V gives CDR1 SGHVS, CDR2 FNYEAQ. The CDR3 spells CASSLGGTGQGNTIYF. The DNA of the CDR3 is TGTGCCAGCAGCTTAGGTGGCACAGGGCAAGGAAACACCATATATTTT.

As concerns this clonotype: A single base separates this from a much larger clone, so it may be a read error. The V gene is TRBV5-5, the J gene TRBJ1-6, with 8 bases lining up with TRBD1. Germline values: CDR1 SGHKS, CDR2 YYEKEE (reference sequence). The CDR3 consists of 14 residues. CDR3 in amino acids: CASAPDRVHSSLHF. The CDR3 DNA is TGTGCCAGCGCCCCGGACAGGGTACATTCATCCCTCCACTTT.

This clonotype is medium-sized within its sample. CDR3 in DNA: TGCAGTGCTGGAATAGCGGGGGGAAGCACAGATACGCAGTATTTT. As protein: CSAGIAGGSTDTQYF. V is TRBV20-1 and J is TRBJ2-3, with TRBD2 identical over 10 bases. The germline V gene has CDR1 DFQATT and CDR2 SNEGSKA (reference sequence). Trimming removed 5 bases from V and 0 bases from J; junction bases left unmatched: 5. There are 15 residues in the CDR3.

This clonotype is medium-sized in the sample. The chain uses TRBV11-2 and TRBJ2-4; D is ambiguous. The CDR3 is made up of 14 amino acids. The V and J ends lost 0 bases and 6 bases respectively, with 9 bases between them. Per germline, CDR1 SGHAT and CDR2 FQNNGV. The CDR3 loop reads CASSLELDVNIQYF. Written as DNA, the CDR3 is TGTGCCAGCAGCTTAGAACTCGATGTAAACATTCAGTACTTC.

There are a few counts of this clonotype. The J gene is TRBJ1-5, the V gene TRBV30; no clear D. Trimming removed 0 bases from V and 6 bases from J, with 9 bases in between. CDR1 is GTSNPN, CDR2 SVGIG, per germline (reference sequence). The CDR3 runs to 13 residues. The DNA for the CDR3 is TGTGCCTGGAGTGTAGGGCGGGGTCAGCCCCAGCATTTT. Its translation: CAWSVGRGQPQHF. The variable domain in full, with the rest retrieved from reference TRBV30 and TRBJ1-5, is SQTIHQWPATLVQPVGSPLSLECTVEGTSNPNLYWYRQAAGRGLQLLFYSVGIGQISSEVPQNLSASRPQDRQFILSSKKLLLSDSGFYLCAWSVGRGQPQHFGDGTRLSIL.

By share, this clonotype counts as medium-sized. The chain links TRBV27 to TRBJ2-7, with 10 bases that match TRBD1. The germline gives CDR1 MNHEY, CDR2 SMNVEV (reference sequence). The CDR3 contains 15 residues. V gave up 3 bases and J gave up 2 bases; unmatched junction bases: 4. The CDR3 nucleotides are TGTGCCAGCAGTTTCCCGGGACAGGGGACCTACGAGCAGTACTTC. Protein product: CASSFPGQGTYEQYF.

This clonotype is medium-sized (0.01 to 0.1%) by share. The rearrangement uses TRBV2 and TRBJ2-3; D is unclear. The germline gives CDR1 SNHLY, CDR2 FYNNEI. The CDR3 totals 15 residues. Deletions cut 1 base from V and 1 base from J, with 9 bases between. The CDR3 region has the DNA TGTGCCAGCAGTGAAGTTTCCAGCGGCACAGATACGCAGTATTTT. Its translation: CASSEVSSGTDTQYF.

This clonotype is medium-sized by share. The CDR3 region is CASSPGQYNSPLHF. CDR3 bases: TGTGCCAGCAGCCCGGGACAGTATAATTCACCCCTCCACTTT. The rearrangement uses TRBV6-5 and TRBJ1-6; 7 nucleotides match TRBD1. V was pared by 6 bases and J by 4 bases, with 3 bases of the junction left unmatched. Per the germline V gene, CDR1 is MNHEY and CDR2 is SVGAGI. This CDR3 is built from 14 residues.

Sample share makes this clonotype medium-sized. This chain links TRBV5-4 with TRBJ2-7; 12 positions match TRBD2. The ends lost 4 bases at V and 2 bases at J; junction bases unmatched: 10. The length of the CDR3 is 17 residues. Germline V gene lookup returns CDR1 SGHNT and CDR2 YYREEE (reference sequence). The CDR3 spells CASSQGTSGRLPYEQYF. The CDR3 bases are TGTGCCAGCAGCCAAGGGACTAGCGGGCGTCTTCCCTACGAGCAGTACTTC.

This chain joins TRBV19 and TRBJ1-5, with a weak D call TRBD1 (5 bases). This CDR3 is 16 amino acids long. Trimming took off 5 bases at V and 1 base at J, with 15 bases between the two ends. Germline CDR1 LNHDA, CDR2 SQIVND (reference sequence). This CDR3 is CASSSTGVGSNQPQHF. CDR3 sequence (DNA): TGTGCCAGTAGTTCAACGGGGGTCGGAAGCAATCAGCCCCAGCATTTT.

This sequence joins TRBV20-1 and TRBJ1-4; D gene unclear. Germline CDR1 reads DFQATT; CDR2 reads SNEGSKA (reference sequence). The length of the CDR3 is 13 residues. Trimming left V 5 bases short and J 8 bases short, with 15 bases between. This chain's CDR3 is CSAEPGREEKLFF. The CDR3, as DNA: TGCAGTGCTGAACCTGGTAGGGAAGAAAAACTGTTTTTT.

By sample share, this clonotype is large. The chain recombines TRBV7-3 with TRBJ2-7, with TRBD1 as a possible D gene (6 bases). Germline V gene sequence: CDR1 SGHTA, CDR2 FQGTGA. The CDR3 extends over 13 amino acids. V lost 3 bases and J 4 bases, leaving 10 bases between the germline ends. CDR3 loop: CASSFGQTYEQYF. The DNA for the CDR3 is TGTGCCAGCAGCTTCGGACAGACTTACGAGCAGTACTTC.

Sample share makes this clonotype medium-sized. The chain is built from TRBV3-1 and TRBJ1-4, with D perhaps TRBD1 (6 bases). The V gene lost 1 base and the J gene lost 8 bases, with 14 bases spanning the gap. Germline lookup yields CDR1 LGHDT and CDR2 YNNKEL (reference sequence). This CDR3 contains 15 residues. CDR3 sequence reads: CASSQAGGGGEKLFF. The DNA of the CDR3 is TGTGCCAGCAGCCAAGCCGGGGGCGGTGGAGAAAAACTGTTTTTT.

In this sample, this clonotype is medium-sized. The rearrangement uses TRBV5-1 and TRBJ2-5; D is undetermined. This CDR3 has 14 residues. CDR1 is SGHRS, CDR2 YFSETQ, per germline. Trimming left V 2 bases short and J 1 base short, with 9 bases between. The chain's CDR3 is CASSFGPSQETQYF. The CDR3 DNA sequence: TGCGCCAGCAGCTTCGGACCGTCCCAAGAGACCCAGTACTTC.